Detailed here is one T cell receptor (beta chain). Its antigen is as yet unknown. The entry originates in a study of cytomegalovirus exposure and HLA in healthy donors. Study-wide points: In vitro, a few CMV-associated chains proved specific for CMV antigens. Follow-up analysis later connected one missense variant in DCLRE1C with trimming of TCR beta V- and J-genes. Several V segments, TRBV6-2 and TRBV6-3 among them, could not be told apart and were dropped.

This CDR3 has 13 amino acids. The V end lost 2 bases, the J end lost 8 bases, and 12 bases lay between the germline ends. The germline V gene has CDR1 MRHNA and CDR2 SNTAGT. Primers: 60 Vbeta forward and 13 Jbeta reverse. Some clones are missing from TCRdb's copy, which holds only in-frame ones; the method was immunoSEQ multiplex PCR. The sample holds approximately 140,000 clones, about 85% seen once. V usage is TRBV6-4 and J usage is TRBJ1-1; a possible D gene is TRBD1 (5 bases). The sample comprised PBMCs. This sequence was found in a human donor in good health. CDR3 DNA: TGTGCCAGCAGTGACCCGACGACAGACGAAGCTTTCTTT. It codes for CASSDPTTDEAFF.